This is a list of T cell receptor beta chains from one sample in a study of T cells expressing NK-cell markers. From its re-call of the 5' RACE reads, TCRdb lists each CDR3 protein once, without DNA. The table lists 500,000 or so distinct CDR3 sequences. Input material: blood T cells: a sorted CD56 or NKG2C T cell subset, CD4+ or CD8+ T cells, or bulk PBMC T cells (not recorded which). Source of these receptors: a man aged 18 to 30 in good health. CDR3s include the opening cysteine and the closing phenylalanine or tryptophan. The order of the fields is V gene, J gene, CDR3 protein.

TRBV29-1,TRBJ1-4,CSGTGLGEKLFF
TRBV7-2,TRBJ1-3,CASSLPSGNTIYF
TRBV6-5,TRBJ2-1,CASSYTHAGLLNEQFF
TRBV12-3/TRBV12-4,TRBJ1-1,CASRLGGPDTEAFF
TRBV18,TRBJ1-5,CASSAGQGRGQPQHF
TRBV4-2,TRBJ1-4,CASSWRRGDEKLFF
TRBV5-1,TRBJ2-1,CASSLVRLAGEQFF
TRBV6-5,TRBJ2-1,CASTIHNEQFF
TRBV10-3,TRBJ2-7,CAISDRSATYEQYF
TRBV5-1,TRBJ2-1,CASSLVSLGARSYNEQFF
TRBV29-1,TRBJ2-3,CSAQGGVGWTDTQYF
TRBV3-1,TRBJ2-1,CASRLAGGPLTYNEQFF
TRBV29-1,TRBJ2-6,CSVEDVGAGVLTF
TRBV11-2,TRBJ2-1,CASSSLAKSYNEQFF
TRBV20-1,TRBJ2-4,CSASFLKTGGAKNIQYF
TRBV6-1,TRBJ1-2,CASSVIGTLSGYTF
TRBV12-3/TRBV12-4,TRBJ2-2,CASRGDREINTGELFF
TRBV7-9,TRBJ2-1,CASSSGDTGFF
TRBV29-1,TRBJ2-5,CSVVTSGSQETQYF
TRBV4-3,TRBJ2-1,CASSLEHRNEQFF
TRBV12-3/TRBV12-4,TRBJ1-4,CASSLEGTGRLFF
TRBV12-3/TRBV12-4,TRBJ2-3,CASSLAGAVGDTQYF
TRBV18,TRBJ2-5,CASSLTRRLAGDQETQYF
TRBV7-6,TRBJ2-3,CASSLGEGRTLRIDTQYF
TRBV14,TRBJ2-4,CASSRTPGPIHIQYF
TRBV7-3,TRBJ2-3,CASSFGLAGVPHASDTQYF
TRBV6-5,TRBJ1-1,CASSRQGIDTEAFF
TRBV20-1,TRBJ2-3,CSADAGLADSDTQYF
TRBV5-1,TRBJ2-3,CASSTYSGRTPTDTQYF
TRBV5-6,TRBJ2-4,CASSTADWGLENIQYF
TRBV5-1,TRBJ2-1,CASSLAAGSGASSYNEQFF
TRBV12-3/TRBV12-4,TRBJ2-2,CASTPPNTGELFF
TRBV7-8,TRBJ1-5,CASSLGVTGDDQPQHF
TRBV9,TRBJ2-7,CASSVGPDRLEQYF
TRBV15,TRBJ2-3,CATSRDRGVTSTDTQYF
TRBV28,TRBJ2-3,CASSLLMGDTQYF
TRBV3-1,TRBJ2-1,CASSIDGGRNEQFF
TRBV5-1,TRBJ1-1,CASSSTGAVMNTEAFF
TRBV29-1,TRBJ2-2,CSVLSGKRGELFF
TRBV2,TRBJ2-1,CASTRLAGSYNEQFF
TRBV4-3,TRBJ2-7,CASSQVPRGRSYEQYF
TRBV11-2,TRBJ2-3,CASSLDGTSGTPADTQYF
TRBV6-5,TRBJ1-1,CASSWDRGNMNTEAFF
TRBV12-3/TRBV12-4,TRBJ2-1,CASSPRPADNEQFF
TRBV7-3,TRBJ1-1,CASSRNSNTEAFF